This is a list of T cell receptor beta chains from one sample in a study of prognosis after radiotherapy for stage I lung cancer. TCRdb reprocessed the multiplex PCR reads via MiXCR and lists one record per CDR3 protein. In the table there are 25,000 to 35,000 distinct CDR3 sequences, about 29% of which are singletons. The sequencing here drew on PBMCs, taken before or after stereotactic body radiation therapy (not recorded which). Receptors originate from a donor older than 45 with non-small cell lung cancer. The CDR3 runs from the conserved cysteine through the conserved F or W. The D gene is left open where the match is weak. Rows give clone size only sometimes, using once, few, many, or a class for an expanded clone.

clone_size: many; v_call: TRBV6-1; d_call: NA; j_call: TRBJ1-1; cdr3_nt: TGTGCCAGCGCGAGGGGCTCGAACACTGAAGCTTTCTTT; cdr3_aa: CASARGSNTEAFF
clone_size: many; v_call: TRBV27; d_call: TRBD1; j_call: TRBJ2-6; cdr3_nt: TGTGCCAGCGCCGGGACAGCCGTTTTTTACTCTGGGGCCAACGTCCTGACTTTC; cdr3_aa: CASAGTAVFYSGANVLTF
clone_size: many; v_call: TRBV20-1; d_call: NA; j_call: TRBJ1-6; cdr3_nt: TGCAGTGCTAAGAGGGTGGGGATGGTCTATAATTCACCCCTCCACTTT; cdr3_aa: CSAKRVGMVYNSPLHF
clone_size: many; v_call: TRBV20-1; d_call: NA; j_call: TRBJ1-3; cdr3_nt: TGCAGTGCTAGAGAGGGGAATAGCGCTGGAAACACCATATATTTT; cdr3_aa: CSAREGNSAGNTIYF
clone_size: NA; v_call: TRBV7-9; d_call: TRBD1; j_call: TRBJ1-2; cdr3_nt: TGTGCCAGCAGCCTGAGGTGGGCAGGGGGCGGAAACTATGGCTACACCTTC; cdr3_aa: CASSLRWAGGGNYGYTF
clone_size: NA; v_call: TRBV27; d_call: NA; j_call: TRBJ1-4; cdr3_nt: NA; cdr3_aa: CASILEPPISGHSEKLFF
clone_size: many; v_call: TRBV28; d_call: NA; j_call: TRBJ1-1; cdr3_nt: TGTGCCAGCAGTTTAAAGACGAAACCAGAAACTTTCTTT; cdr3_aa: CASSLKTKPETFF
clone_size: many; v_call: TRBV6-1; d_call: NA; j_call: TRBJ1-4; cdr3_nt: TGTGCCAGCAGTGAACAGGGAGAGGAAAAACTGTTTTTT; cdr3_aa: CASSEQGEEKLFF
clone_size: NA; v_call: TRBV3-1; d_call: TRBD1; j_call: TRBJ1-5; cdr3_nt: TGTGCCAGCAGCCAAGGAACGGGACAGGGATTTGATCAGCCCCAGCATTTT; cdr3_aa: CASSQGTGQGFDQPQHF
clone_size: NA; v_call: TRBV7-9; d_call: NA; j_call: TRBJ1-2; cdr3_nt: TGTGCCAGCACCAACCGGGGGGGGGGAGTCTATGGCTACACCTTC; cdr3_aa: CASTNRGGGVYGYTF
clone_size: many; v_call: TRBV10-2; d_call: NA; j_call: TRBJ2-7; cdr3_nt: TGCGCCAGCACTGGCCCAAAGGGGGGGTTCGAGCAGTACTTC; cdr3_aa: CASTGPKGGFEQYF
clone_size: many; v_call: TRBV7-9; d_call: NA; j_call: TRBJ2-7; cdr3_nt: TGTGCCAGCAGCTTAGGTGGGAATCGCGAGCAGTACTTC; cdr3_aa: CASSLGGNREQYF
clone_size: once; v_call: TRBV27; d_call: NA; j_call: TRBJ2-7; cdr3_nt: TGTGCCAGCAGCCGAGGTGGGGAATCATACGAGCAGTACTTC; cdr3_aa: CASSRGGESYEQYF
clone_size: NA; v_call: TRBV28; d_call: TRBD1; j_call: TRBJ1-2; cdr3_nt: TGTGCCAGCAGTTCAAGAGGACAGGGGTATGGCTACACCTTC; cdr3_aa: CASSSRGQGYGYTF
clone_size: many; v_call: TRBV3-1; d_call: NA; j_call: TRBJ1-5; cdr3_nt: TGTGCCAGCAGCAGAGTTGGCAATCAGCCCCAGCATTTT; cdr3_aa: CASSRVGNQPQHF
clone_size: many; v_call: TRBV2; d_call: NA; j_call: TRBJ1-4; cdr3_nt: TGTGCCAGCAGTTCAGCGAGATTTAATGAAAAACTGTTTTTT; cdr3_aa: CASSSARFNEKLFF
clone_size: NA; v_call: TRBV19; d_call: NA; j_call: TRBJ2-1; cdr3_nt: TGTGCCAGTAGCCCTTTTAGCTCCTACAATGAGCAGTTCTTC; cdr3_aa: CASSPFSSYNEQFF
clone_size: many; v_call: TRBV30; d_call: NA; j_call: TRBJ1-5; cdr3_nt: TGTGCCTGGAGCCTTGGGCAGCCCCAGCATTTT; cdr3_aa: CAWSLGQPQHF
clone_size: NA; v_call: TRBV12-3/TRBV12-4; d_call: NA; j_call: TRBJ2-5; cdr3_nt: TGTGCCAGCAGTCCCCCCCGCACCGAGCAAGAGACCCAGTACTTC; cdr3_aa: CASSPPRTEQETQYF
clone_size: many; v_call: TRBV2; d_call: TRBD2; j_call: TRBJ2-1; cdr3_nt: TGTGCCAGCAGTGAGGGACTAGGTGGGTTCTTC; cdr3_aa: CASSEGLGGFF
clone_size: many; v_call: TRBV7-8; d_call: NA; j_call: TRBJ2-7; cdr3_nt: TGTGCCAGCAGCTTAGCGTTAAGTCTTCTATCTTCCTACGAGCAGTACTTC; cdr3_aa: CASSLALSLLSSYEQYF
clone_size: NA; v_call: TRBV29-1; d_call: TRBD1; j_call: TRBJ2-7; cdr3_nt: TGCAGCTTGGGGACAGCGGTAGCCTACGAGCAGTACTTC; cdr3_aa: CSLGTAVAYEQYF
clone_size: many; v_call: TRBV9; d_call: NA; j_call: TRBJ1-3; cdr3_nt: TGTGCCAGCAGCGTAGACTTAACGGTCTCTGGAAACACCATATATTTT; cdr3_aa: CASSVDLTVSGNTIYF
clone_size: once; v_call: TRBV2; d_call: TRBD2; j_call: TRBJ2-1; cdr3_nt: TGTGCCACCAGTGGTACCCCGGGAGGGGCCTACAATGAGCAGTTCTTC; cdr3_aa: CATSGTPGGAYNEQFF
clone_size: many; v_call: TRBV5-1; d_call: NA; j_call: TRBJ1-2; cdr3_nt: TGCGCCAGCAGCTCAGTGGGGGGGCGCGAAAATGGCTACACCTTC; cdr3_aa: CASSSVGGRENGYTF
clone_size: medium-sized; v_call: TRBV28; d_call: NA; j_call: TRBJ2-7; cdr3_nt: TGTGCCAGCAGTTCCGGAGGTAGCGCCTACGAGCAGTACTTC; cdr3_aa: CASSSGGSAYEQYF
clone_size: many; v_call: TRBV20-1; d_call: NA; j_call: TRBJ2-7; cdr3_nt: TGCAGTGCTAGACCCGGGATTTCCTACGAGCAGTACTTC; cdr3_aa: CSARPGISYEQYF
clone_size: NA; v_call: TRBV6-1; d_call: TRBD2; j_call: TRBJ2-7; cdr3_nt: TGTGCCAGCAGCAGGATAGCGGGTTCCTACGAGCAGTACTTC; cdr3_aa: CASSRIAGSYEQYF
clone_size: many; v_call: TRBV6-1; d_call: NA; j_call: TRBJ2-5; cdr3_nt: TGTGCCAGCGGGTGGCCGATGGGAGAGACCCAGTACTTC; cdr3_aa: CASGWPMGETQYF
clone_size: NA; v_call: TRBV20-1; d_call: NA; j_call: TRBJ1-1; cdr3_nt: TGCAGTGCTAGAGATAGTAGGGGACGGACTGAAGCTTTCTTT; cdr3_aa: CSARDSRGRTEAFF
clone_size: many; v_call: TRBV2; d_call: NA; j_call: TRBJ2-7; cdr3_nt: TGTGCAATCAGGGGAGTAGCCAGCTACGAGCAGTACTTC; cdr3_aa: CAIRGVASYEQYF
clone_size: NA; v_call: TRBV7-6; d_call: TRBD2; j_call: TRBJ2-1; cdr3_nt: TGTGCCAGCAGCTTACAAGCGGGAGGGCGTTACAATGAGCAGTTCTTC; cdr3_aa: CASSLQAGGRYNEQFF
clone_size: many; v_call: TRBV28; d_call: NA; j_call: TRBJ2-7; cdr3_nt: TGTGCCAGCAGCAACTCCATCTCCTACGAGCAGTACTTC; cdr3_aa: CASSNSISYEQYF
clone_size: once; v_call: TRBV6-1; d_call: TRBD1; j_call: TRBJ2-2; cdr3_nt: TGCGCCAGCAGTGAGTGGGACAGAAACCCGAACACCGGGGAGCTGTTTTTT; cdr3_aa: CASSEWDRNPNTGELFF
clone_size: NA; v_call: TRBV15; d_call: TRBD2; j_call: TRBJ2-1; cdr3_nt: TGTGCCAGCGACGGGACTAGCGGGGCAAATGAGCAGTTCTTC; cdr3_aa: CASDGTSGANEQFF
clone_size: NA; v_call: TRBV27; d_call: NA; j_call: TRBJ1-2; cdr3_nt: TGTGCCAGCAGTTTCACCTCAGTGGTCTACGGGTCTAACTATGGCTACACCTTC; cdr3_aa: CASSFTSVVYGSNYGYTF
clone_size: NA; v_call: TRBV6-1; d_call: NA; j_call: TRBJ2-3; cdr3_nt: TGTGCCAGCAGAGACACGTGGTCGGCACATACGCAGTATTTT; cdr3_aa: CASRDTWSAHTQYF
clone_size: once; v_call: TRBV11-3; d_call: NA; j_call: TRBJ2-2; cdr3_nt: TGTGCCAGCAGCTGGGGGGCCAGCATCACCGGGGAGCTGTTTTTT; cdr3_aa: CASSWGASITGELFF
clone_size: many; v_call: TRBV18; d_call: NA; j_call: TRBJ1-1; cdr3_nt: TGTGCCAGCTCACCTAGCAGGGGAGTCCCTGAAGCTTTCTTT; cdr3_aa: CASSPSRGVPEAFF
clone_size: many; v_call: TRBV7-2; d_call: NA; j_call: TRBJ2-1; cdr3_nt: TGTGCCAGCAGCCGAGACCGGGACCCCTACTCCTACAATGAGCAGTTCTTC; cdr3_aa: CASSRDRDPYSYNEQFF